The T cell receptor beta chain under discussion was sequenced for a study of T cell changes during pregnancy in multiple sclerosis. Clones were sequenced by immunoSEQ multiplex PCR, and TCRdb holds only the in-frame ones, with some missing. The sample yields roughly 14,000 clones, 83% seen once. Per the germline V gene, CDR1 is MRHNA and CDR2 is SNTAGT. This CDR3 contains 15 residues. V shed 6 bases and J shed 0 bases, with 9 bases lying between them. The specimen comprised CD8+ T cells from peripheral blood mononuclear cells, sampled after pregnancy. The clonotype originates from a female donor in good health, enrolled as a control in a pregnancy study. J is TRBJ2-6 and V is TRBV6-4, with no clear D. The CDR3 DNA is TGTGCCAGCAGGCCAGACATCTCTGGGGCCAACGTCCTGACTTTC. Protein: CASRPDISGANVLTF.